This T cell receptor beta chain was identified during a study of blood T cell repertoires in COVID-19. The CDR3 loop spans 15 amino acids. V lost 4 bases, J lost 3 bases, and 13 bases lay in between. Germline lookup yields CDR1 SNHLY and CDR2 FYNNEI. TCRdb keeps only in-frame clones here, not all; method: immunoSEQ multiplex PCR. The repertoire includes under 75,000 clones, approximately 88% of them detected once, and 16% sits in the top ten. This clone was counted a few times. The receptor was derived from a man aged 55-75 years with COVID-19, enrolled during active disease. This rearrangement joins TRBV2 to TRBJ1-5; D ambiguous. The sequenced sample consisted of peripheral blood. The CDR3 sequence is CASSGAGEDNQPQHF. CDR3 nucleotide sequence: TGTGCCAGCAGTGGGGCGGGAGAGGACAATCAGCCCCAGCATTTT.